This record looks at one TCR beta chain sequence and its context. What it recognizes is unknown. This sample was taken from a study of radiotherapy plus CTLA-4 blockade in lung cancer. Study summary: Among enrolled patients, less than 20% responded and less than 40% achieved disease control. The study, taken as a whole, reports: The best prediction of response reportedly came from early blood T cell clone dynamics, with interferon-beta. Clones of tumor-derived TCRs expanded in blood after radiotherapy plus ipilimumab.

The table came from immunoSEQ multiplex PCR; TCRdb's copy has only in-frame clones and leaves some out. The data show some 37,000 clones, 72% seen once. Those with chemo-refractory metastatic non-small-cell lung cancer were treated with focal radiation combined with CTLA-4 blockade using ipilimumab. Specimen: peripheral blood, collected from a patient treated with radiotherapy plus ipilimumab. This receptor was obtained from a human donor with non-small cell lung cancer who had stable disease on radiotherapy plus ipilimumab.

CDR3 coding DNA: TGTGCCAGCAGTGGGGGAGGCGGGGAGACCCAGTACTTC. Translated: CASSGGGGETQYF. V is TRBV2 and J is TRBJ2-5; the D gene is possibly TRBD2 (6 bases). Germline lookup yields CDR1 SNHLY and CDR2 FYNNEI. V lost 4 bases and J lost 5, with 11 bases in between. The CDR3 covers 13 residues.